These 23 T cell receptor beta chains share one sample of origin, sequenced in a study of blood T cell repertoires in COVID-19 (dated by TCRdb to 2018 to 2020). Library preparation used the immunoSEQ multiplex PCR assay. TCRdb retrieved this table from immuneACCESS and kept in-frame rearrangements only. Not all clones are present; in checked studies, unresolved V genes account for under half, and no reason is known for the remainder. Here the sample has 15,000 or so clones; about 89% occur a single time. Clones ranked in the top ten supply under 3% of the sample. The sample comprised peripheral blood. Every receptor here comes from a woman in her 70s in a cohort sampled during active or convalescent COVID-19.

The chain carries TRBV24-1 and TRBJ2-1; 7 bases align to TRBD1. This CDR3 contains 16 residues. Germline V gene lookup returns CDR1 KGHDR and CDR2 SFDVKD. V dropped 1 base and J dropped 10; count of bases not matched to a gene: 12. CDR3 amino acids: CATSDLTGVPPGEQFF. Here the CDR3 DNA reads TGTGCCACCAGTGATTTAACAGGGGTCCCCCCAGGGGAGCAGTTCTTC.

The chain has TRBV4-3 and TRBJ2-1; 7 bases are shared with TRBD1. The CDR3 loop spans 15 amino acids. Trimming cost V 2 bases and J 10 bases; bases outside gene matches: 11. From germline, CDR1 is LGHNA and CDR2 YSLEER. The CDR3 loop is CASSQLGLRGLEQFF. The CDR3 bases are TGCGCCAGCAGCCAATTAGGCCTCAGGGGGTTGGAGCAGTTCTTC.

The genes are TRBV11-3 and TRBJ2-1, with 10 bases aligning to TRBD2. Germline assignment: CDR1 SGHNT and CDR2 YENEEA. The V and J ends lost 5 bases and 1 base, in that order; junction bases with no gene match: 5. The CDR3 sequence is 16 residues long. The CDR3 bases are TGTGCCAGCAGCCCAAGCGGGGGGGCATCCTACAATGAGCAGTTCTTC. It specifies CASSPSGGASYNEQFF. The whole variable domain, filled in from reference TRBV11-3 and TRBJ2-1, reads EAGVVQSPRYKIIEKKQPVAFWCNPISGHNTLYWYLQNLGQGPELLIRYENEEAVDDSQLPKDRFSAERLKGVDSTLKIQPAELGDSAVYLCASSPSGGASYNEQFFGPGTRLTVL.

J is TRBJ1-1 and V is TRBV7-9; the D is unclear. V lost 3 bases and J 0 bases, leaving 5 bases between the germline ends. CDR3 length: 13 amino acids. Germline V gene data show CDR1 as SEHNR and CDR2 as FQNEAQ (reference sequence). CDR3 amino acids: CASSFGMNTEAFF. For the CDR3, the DNA is TGTGCCAGCAGCTTTGGCATGAACACTGAAGCTTTCTTT.

This chain joins TRBV6-5 and TRBJ1-1; the D gene is possibly TRBD1 (6 bases). The CDR3 length is 15 residues. Per germline, CDR1 MNHEY and CDR2 SVGAGI. Trimming took off 4 bases at V and 1 base at J, with 13 bases between the two ends. The CDR3 reads CASSLSARGNTEAFF. CDR3 nucleotide sequence: TGTGCCAGCAGTTTGTCGGCCAGGGGGAACACTGAAGCTTTCTTT.

The chain recombines TRBV28 with TRBJ1-2, with D perhaps TRBD1 (6 bases). This CDR3 is 13 amino acids long. The germline V and J ends were trimmed by 9 bases and 8 bases, with 19 bases remaining between them. Germline values: CDR1 MDHEN, CDR2 SYDVKM. In DNA, the CDR3 is TGTGCCAGTCGACAGGTCCTACCGGAGGGCTACACCTTC. Its translation is CASRQVLPEGYTF.

The rearrangement uses TRBV30 and TRBJ2-7; maybe TRBD1 (5 bases). This CDR3 region has 18 residues. The germline V and J ends were trimmed by 3 bases and 2 bases, with 26 bases remaining between them. CDR1 is GTSNPN, CDR2 SVGIG, per germline (reference sequence). Written as DNA, the CDR3 is TGTGCCTGGAGCGCCCGTCCAACCAGGTGGGGCCTTCCCTACGAGCAGTACTTC. It specifies CAWSARPTRWGLPYEQYF. The full variable domain, with the rest looked up from reference TRBV30 and TRBJ2-7, is SQTIHQWPATLVQPVGSPLSLECTVEGTSNPNLYWYRQAAGRGLQLLFYSVGIGQISSEVPQNLSASRPQDRQFILSSKKLLLSDSGFYLCAWSARPTRWGLPYEQYFGPGTRLTVT.

The rearrangement links TRBV6-2 or TRBV6-3 to TRBJ1-1; D call uncertain. The V gene's germline CDR1 is MNHEY and CDR2 SVGEGT. V was cut by 2 bases and J by 1 base, with 8 bases left in between. The CDR3 sequence is 14 residues long. CDR3 sequence reads: CASSYGQKNTEAFF. The DNA for the CDR3 is TGTGCCAGCAGTTACGGTCAGAAGAACACTGAAGCTTTCTTT.

This clone was picked up a small number of times. The chain has TRBV2 and TRBJ1-2, with TRBD1 matching 7 bases. The CDR3 has 14 amino acids. Trimming took 5 bases from V and 0 from J; bases not matched to a gene: 3. The V gene's germline CDR1 is SNHLY and CDR2 FYNNEI. The CDR3 here is CASSLGTANYGYTF. The CDR3 DNA follows: TGTGCCAGCAGTTTAGGGACAGCTAACTATGGCTACACCTTC.

This chain links TRBV3-1 (or the pseudogene TRBV3-2) with TRBJ2-7; 7 bases are shared with TRBD2. V gave up 4 bases and J gave up 5 bases; unmatched junction bases: 14. The CDR3 totals 16 residues. The germline CDR1 and CDR2 sequences are LGHDT and YNNKEL (reference sequence). This CDR3 is CASSRTGTWGGNEQYF. The CDR3 DNA reads TGTGCCAGCAGCCGCACCGGGACCTGGGGAGGGAACGAGCAGTACTTC.

This chain links TRBV28 with TRBJ2-3; weak D call: TRBD2 (6 bases). The germline V gene has CDR1 MDHEN and CDR2 SYDVKM. Trimming left V 7 bases short and J 0 bases short, with 17 bases between. CDR3 length: 16 residues. The CDR3, as DNA: TGTGCCAGCACAAGAAGGGCGGGGAAAAGCACAGATACGCAGTATTTT. Encoded protein: CASTRRAGKSTDTQYF. Based on the CDR3 plus reference TRBV28 and TRBJ2-3, the full variable domain is DVKVTQSSRYLVKRTGEKVFLECVQDMDHENMFWYRQDPGLGLRLIYFSYDVKMKEKGDIPEGYSVSREKKERFSLILESASTNQTSMYLCASTRRAGKSTDTQYFGPGTRLTVL.

The rearrangement links TRBV5-1 to TRBJ2-7; maybe TRBD1 (6 bases). The germline V gene has CDR1 SGHRS and CDR2 YFSETQ. The CDR3 extends over 16 amino acids. V lost 0 bases and J lost 0, with 13 bases in between. The CDR3 protein is CASSLGGTQTSYEQYF. The CDR3 bases are TGCGCCAGCAGCTTGGGTGGGACACAGACCTCCTACGAGCAGTACTTC.

For the CDR3, the DNA is TGTGCCAGCAGTCCGCATACGGGATATGGCTACACCTTC. Its protein product is CASSPHTGYGYTF. The chain combines TRBV6-5 with TRBJ1-2; D gene ambiguous. V lost 5 bases and J 5 bases, leaving 12 bases between the germline ends. This CDR3 contains 13 residues. Germline V gene sequence: CDR1 MNHEY, CDR2 SVGAGI.

The chain links TRBV4-1 to TRBJ1-1, with TRBD1 matching over 8 bases. The CDR3 extends over 17 amino acids. Looked up from germline, CDR1 is MGHRA and CDR2 is YSYEKL. Losses at the gene ends were 0 bases for V and 0 bases for J; bases not matched to a gene: 6. CDR3 sequence reads: CASSQESRGLMNTEAFF. The CDR3 DNA sequence: TGCGCCAGCAGCCAAGAATCCAGGGGGCTAATGAACACTGAAGCTTTCTTT.

V and J are TRBV28 and TRBJ1-1, with D possibly matching TRBD1 (5 bases). CDR3 length: 12 amino acids. The ends were cut back, 2 bases at V and 10 bases at J, with 11 bases in the middle. Germline V gene data show CDR1 as MDHEN and CDR2 as SYDVKM. The CDR3 spells CASSLPDSTAFF. The CDR3 DNA reads TGTGCCAGCAGTTTACCCGACAGTACAGCTTTCTTT.

The genes are TRBV3-1 (or the pseudogene TRBV3-2) and TRBJ1-6, with D possibly matching TRBD1 (6 bases). V lost 0 bases, J lost 10 bases, and 25 bases lay in between. The CDR3 spans 19 residues. Per germline, CDR1 LGHDT and CDR2 YNNKEL (reference sequence). Written as DNA, the CDR3 is TGTGCCAGCAGCCAAGAGTGTGGTTCCCGGGACACCGGGAAGTCACCCCTCCACTTT. Its protein is CASSQECGSRDTGKSPLHF.

The V call is TRBV2, the J call TRBJ1-6; weak D call: TRBD1 (6 bases). Trimming left V 7 bases short and J 10 bases short, with 20 bases between. Per the germline V gene, CDR1 is SNHLY and CDR2 is FYNNEI. This CDR3 is built from 15 residues. This CDR3 is CASKHRDTITSPLHF. Written as DNA, the CDR3 is TGTGCCAGCAAACATCGGGACACGATAACCTCACCCCTCCACTTT.

The chain uses TRBV11-2 and TRBJ1-2; D not certain. The V gene lost 4 bases and the J gene lost 0 bases, with 6 bases spanning the gap. This CDR3 region has 13 residues. Looked up from germline, CDR1 is SGHAT and CDR2 is FQNNGV. The CDR3 loop is CASSSRTNYGYTF. The CDR3 DNA reads TGTGCCAGCAGCTCGAGGACTAACTATGGCTACACCTTC.

The CDR3 region is CASSVVEQGLGMNTEAFF. The CDR3 coding sequence is TGTGCCAGCAGCGTAGTAGAACAGGGGCTAGGAATGAACACTGAAGCTTTCTTT. V is TRBV9 and J is TRBJ1-1; 7 bases match TRBD1. Trimming removed 0 bases from V and 0 bases from J; junction bases left unmatched: 11. Germline V gives CDR1 SGDLS, CDR2 YYNGEE. The CDR3 consists of 18 residues.

The chain employs TRBV6-1 and TRBJ1-1; D ambiguous. Trimming cost V 2 bases and J 7 bases, with 5 bases left between them. The CDR3 has 11 amino acids. The germline gives CDR1 MNHNS, CDR2 SASEGT. CDR3 residues: CASSESFEAFF. The CDR3 DNA sequence: TGTGCCAGCAGTGAATCGTTTGAAGCTTTCTTT.

The gene calls are TRBV15 and TRBJ2-1; D is uncertain. Germline V gene data show CDR1 as LNHNV and CDR2 as YYDKDF (reference sequence). Trimming pared 0 bases from V and 9 bases from J, leaving 9 bases between. This CDR3 is built from 13 residues. The CDR3: CATSRDTITEQFF. The CDR3 DNA reads TGTGCCACCAGCAGAGACACAATCACTGAGCAGTTCTTC.

Only one count was recorded for this clone. The V call is TRBV27, the J call TRBJ1-6; TRBD1 matches at 9 bases. Germline V gene lookup returns CDR1 MNHEY and CDR2 SMNVEV (reference sequence). The CDR3 runs to 14 residues. Trimming cost V 10 bases and J 8 bases; bases outside gene matches: 9. The CDR3 bases are TGTGCCACTAAGAGCGGGACAGGGTATTCACCCCTCCACTTT. This translates into CATKSGTGYSPLHF.

The chain links TRBV27 to TRBJ2-2, with a tentative D call TRBD2 (6 bases). This CDR3 contains 18 residues. Deletions cut 0 bases from V and 1 base from J, with 15 bases between. The germline gives CDR1 MNHEY, CDR2 SMNVEV (reference sequence). In DNA form, the CDR3 reads TGTGCCAGCAGTTTATCGTGGAGGGACTTTGGGAACACCGGGGAGCTGTTTTTT. It yields the protein CASSLSWRDFGNTGELFF.